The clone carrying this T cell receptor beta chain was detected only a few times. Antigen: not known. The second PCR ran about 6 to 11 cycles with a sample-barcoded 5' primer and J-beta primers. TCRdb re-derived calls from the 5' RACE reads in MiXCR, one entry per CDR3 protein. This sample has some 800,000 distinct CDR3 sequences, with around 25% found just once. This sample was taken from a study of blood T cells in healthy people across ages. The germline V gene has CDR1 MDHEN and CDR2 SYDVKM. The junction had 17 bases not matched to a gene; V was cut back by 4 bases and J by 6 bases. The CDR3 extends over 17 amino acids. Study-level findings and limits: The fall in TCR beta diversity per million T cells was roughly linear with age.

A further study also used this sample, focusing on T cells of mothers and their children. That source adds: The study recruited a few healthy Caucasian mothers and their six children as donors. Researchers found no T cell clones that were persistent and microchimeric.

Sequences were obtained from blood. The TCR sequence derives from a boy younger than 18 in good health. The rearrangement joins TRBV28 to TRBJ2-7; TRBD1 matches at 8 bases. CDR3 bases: TGTGCCAGCAGTTCAACGCGGACAGGGTCAATGATTGGCGAGCAGTACTTC. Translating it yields CASSSTRTGSMIGEQYF.